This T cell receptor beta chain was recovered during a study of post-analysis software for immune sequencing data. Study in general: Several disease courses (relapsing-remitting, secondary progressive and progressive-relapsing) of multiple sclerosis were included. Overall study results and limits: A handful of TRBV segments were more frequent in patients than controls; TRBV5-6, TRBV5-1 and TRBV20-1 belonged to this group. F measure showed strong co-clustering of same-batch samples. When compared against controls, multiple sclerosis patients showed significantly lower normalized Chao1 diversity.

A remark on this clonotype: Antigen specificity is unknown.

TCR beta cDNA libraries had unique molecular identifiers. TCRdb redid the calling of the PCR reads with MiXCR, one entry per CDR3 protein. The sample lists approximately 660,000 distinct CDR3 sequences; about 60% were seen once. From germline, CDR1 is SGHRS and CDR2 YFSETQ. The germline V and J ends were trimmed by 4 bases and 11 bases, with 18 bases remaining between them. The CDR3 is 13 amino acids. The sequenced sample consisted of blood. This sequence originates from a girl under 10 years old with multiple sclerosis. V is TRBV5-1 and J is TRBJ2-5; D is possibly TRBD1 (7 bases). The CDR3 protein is CASSRDSPGEQYF. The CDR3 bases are TGCGCCAGCAGCAGGGACAGCCCGGGGGAGCAGTACTTC.